Listed below are T cell receptor beta chains from one sample, sequenced in a study of early T cells in non-severe SARS-CoV-2 infection. MiXCR, run by TCRdb on the 5' RACE reads, gives a single entry per CDR3 protein. The sample records about 76,000 distinct CDR3 sequences, roughly a sixth being singletons. Sequenced material: whole blood. These TCRs come from an adult who was a healthcare worker with PCR-confirmed SARS-CoV-2 infection or an uninfected control (not recorded which). Each CDR3 is given with its conserved first and last residue. The order of the fields is V gene, CDR3 protein.

>TRBV27
CASSLFWEMNTGELFF
>TRBV5-4
CASSGGTGGNYGYTF
>TRBV20-1
CSASTSLQGMWNTEAFF
>TRBV18
CASSPPGRVGSEQYF
>TRBV20-1
CSARAQRLAGGETQYF
>TRBV4-1
CASSQEGLAGAEQFF
>TRBV6-2/TRBV6-3
CASSTRGTLYSTDTQYF
>TRBV6-1
CASRTPGQLNSPLHF
>TRBV29-1
CSVGGTGLRTQYF
>TRBV7-3
CASSLRLAGGTDTQYF
>TRBV24-1
CATSDLLFGTQYF
>TRBV3-1
CASSQTGNSNQPQHF
>TRBV7-2
CASSPWDRNDYQETQYF
>TRBV7-2
CASSLANEQFF
>TRBV3-1
CASSLQEGKAQQETQYF